Below, 30 T cell receptor beta chains from the same sample are listed, as sequenced in a study of blood T cell repertoires in COVID-19. TCRdb's copy holds only in-frame clones and misses some; the assay was immunoSEQ multiplex PCR. Among approximately 150,000 clones listed, around 85% were seen once. The sample comprised peripheral blood. Every receptor here comes from a woman of 80 years or more with COVID-19, enrolled during active disease.

The chain carries TRBV3-1 (or the pseudogene TRBV3-2) and TRBJ1-1; perhaps TRBD1 as D (5 bases). Germline lookup yields CDR1 LGHDT and CDR2 YNNKEL (reference sequence). CDR3 size: 13 residues. V was cut by 1 base and J by 5 bases, with 8 bases left in between. CDR3 region: CASSQGRGTEAFF. In DNA, the CDR3 is TGTGCCAGCAGCCAAGGGAGGGGTACTGAAGCTTTCTTT.

A few counts support this clone. The chain carries TRBV10-3 and TRBJ1-1; 7 nucleotides match TRBD1. Trimming removed 1 base from V and 1 base from J; junction bases left unmatched: 3. CDR1 is ENHRY and CDR2 is SYGVKD in the germline V gene. CDR3 length equals 15 residues. As DNA, the CDR3 is TGTGCCATCAGTGAGTACGAGGGGGCGAACACTGAAGCTTTCTTT. It encodes CAISEYEGANTEAFF.

V and J are TRBV6-5 and TRBJ1-3; tentatively, D is TRBD1 (6 bases). V shed 7 bases and J shed 2 bases, with 15 bases lying between them. The CDR3 has 15 residues. Germline assignment: CDR1 MNHEY and CDR2 SVGAGI. The CDR3 spells CASKGGPATGNTIYF. Written as DNA, the CDR3 is TGTGCCAGCAAGGGGGGGCCGGCCACTGGAAACACCATATATTTT.

CDR3 residues: CASSTRQGAYNEQFF. CDR3 sequence (DNA): TGTGCCAGCAGCACTCGACAGGGCGCCTACAATGAGCAGTTCTTC. The chain has TRBV9 and TRBJ2-1; 7 bases match TRBD1. CDR3 size: 15 residues. V trimming: 4 bases; J trimming: 2 bases; junction bases outside the gene matches: 6. The germline V gene has CDR1 SGDLS and CDR2 YYNGEE. The variable domain in full, completed from reference TRBV9 and TRBJ2-1, reads DSGVTQTPKHLITATGQRVTLRCSPRSGDLSVYWYQQSLDQGLQFLIQYYNGEERAKGNILERFSAQQFPDLHSELNLSSLELGDSALYFCASSTRQGAYNEQFFGPGTRLTVL.

This clone came up a few times. The chain joins TRBV5-1 to TRBJ2-7, with a tentative D call TRBD2 (6 bases). The germline CDR1 and CDR2 sequences are SGHRS and YFSETQ. CDR3 length: 18 residues. Trimming cost V 5 bases and J 2 bases, with 26 bases left between them. The CDR3 DNA sequence: TGCGCCAGCAGTCGCAGTGCGGCGGGGTCCCGTCAGGCCTACGAGCAGTACTTC. Its protein is CASSRSAAGSRQAYEQYF.

The chain couples TRBV6-5 to TRBJ2-3, with TRBD1 identical over 7 bases. Germline V gene lookup returns CDR1 MNHEY and CDR2 SVGAGI. This CDR3 contains 14 residues. Trimming took 4 bases from V and 3 from J; bases not matched to a gene: 4. This CDR3 is CASSSRGNTDTQYF. For the CDR3, the DNA is TGTGCCAGCAGTTCCAGGGGGAATACAGATACGCAGTATTTT.

The chain recombines TRBV5-6 with TRBJ1-1, with TRBD1 matching 11 bases. V trimming: 0 bases; J trimming: 5 bases; junction bases outside the gene matches: 0. Germline-derived CDR1 and CDR2 are SGHDT and YYEEEE. The CDR3 runs 14 residues. The CDR3 coding sequence is TGTGCCAGCAGCTTGGGGGACAGGGGGACTGAAGCTTTCTTT. As protein: CASSLGDRGTEAFF.

V gene TRBV29-1 combines with J gene TRBJ2-5, with D possibly matching TRBD2 (5 bases). CDR1 and CDR2 from the germline V gene are SQVTM and ANQGSEA. The CDR3 length is 11 residues. Trimming removed 7 bases at V and 9 bases at J, with 15 bases between. CDR3 in amino acids: CSATTEVAQYF. For the CDR3, the DNA is TGCAGCGCCACGACGGAGGTGGCCCAGTACTTC.

V and J are TRBV27 and TRBJ1-4; D call uncertain. Germline loops: CDR1 MNHEY, CDR2 SMNVEV (reference sequence). The ends were cut back, 3 bases at V and 0 bases at J, with 8 bases in the middle. CDR3 length equals 15 residues. The CDR3 DNA sequence: TGTGCCAGCAGTTTTGGAGGTGCAACTAATGAAAAACTGTTTTTT. It is translated as CASSFGGATNEKLFF.

The J gene is TRBJ2-1, the V gene TRBV7-9, with 7 nucleotides matching TRBD2. This CDR3 has 15 amino acids. Germline trimming cut 0 bases from V and 4 bases from J; bases unmatched to any gene: 3. Germline assignment: CDR1 SEHNR and CDR2 FQNEAQ (reference sequence). The CDR3 region is CASSLAGGEYNEQFF. In DNA form, the CDR3 reads TGTGCCAGCAGCTTAGCGGGAGGGGAATACAATGAGCAGTTCTTC.

The table lists this clone with a few counts. The rearrangement links TRBV10-1 to TRBJ2-3, with D perhaps matching TRBD2 (6 bases). The CDR3 consists of 15 residues. Trimming took off 0 bases at V and 3 bases at J, with 10 bases between the two ends. Germline loops: CDR1 WNHNN, CDR2 SYGVQD (reference sequence). The CDR3 reads CASSESIGGTDTQYF. CDR3 nucleotide sequence: TGCGCCAGCAGTGAGTCGATCGGAGGGACAGATACGCAGTATTTT.

The gene calls are TRBV29-1 and TRBJ1-4; 10 nucleotides agree with TRBD1. The CDR3 is 16 amino acids. The V gene's germline CDR1 is SQVTM and CDR2 ANQGSEA. Losses at the gene ends were 1 base for V and 8 bases for J; bases not matched to a gene: 10. This chain's CDR3 is CSVEVGGTGAIEKLFF. The DNA for the CDR3 is TGCAGCGTTGAAGTCGGTGGGACAGGGGCGATCGAAAAACTGTTTTTT. The full variable domain, its missing parts supplied by reference TRBV29-1 and TRBJ1-4, is SAVISQKPSRDICQRGTSLTIQCQVDSQVTMMFWYRQQPGQSLTLIATANQGSEATYESGFVIDKFPISRPNLTFSTLTVSNMSPEDSSIYLCSVEVGGTGAIEKLFFGSGTQLSVL.

The rearrangement links TRBV7-3 to TRBJ2-3; the match to TRBD1 covers 7 bases. V trimming: 5 bases; J trimming: 5 bases; junction bases outside the gene matches: 13. This CDR3 is built from 16 residues. Germline V CDR1 and CDR2: SGHTA, FQGTGA. The CDR3 coding sequence is TGTGCCAGCAGCAAGCAACAGGGGTCTGGGGAAGATACGCAGTATTTT. Translation gives CASSKQQGSGEDTQYF.

This clone was seen more than once but under ten times. The V call is TRBV2, the J call TRBJ2-7; D possibly corresponds to TRBD2 (5 bases). CDR1 is SNHLY, CDR2 FYNNEI, per germline. V was pared by 3 bases and J by 6 bases, with 15 bases between. There are 14 residues in the CDR3. This CDR3 is CASSESRRKAEQYF. In DNA, the CDR3 is TGTGCCAGCAGTGAGTCCAGGAGGAAAGCCGAGCAGTACTTC.

The chain joins TRBV9 to TRBJ2-7; 7 nucleotides match TRBD1. Per the germline V gene, CDR1 is SGDLS and CDR2 is YYNGEE. The CDR3 runs to 14 residues. V lost 4 bases to trimming and J lost 3 bases; unmatched junction nucleotides: 7. The CDR3 DNA reads as TGTGCCAGCAGCACCGGACAGGCTAACTACGAGCAGTACTTC. Its protein product is CASSTGQANYEQYF.

The chain recombines TRBV27 with TRBJ1-1, with D perhaps matching TRBD1 (5 bases). Germline-derived CDR1 and CDR2 are MNHEY and SMNVEV (reference sequence). The CDR3 has 15 amino acids. Trimming took 5 bases from V and 3 from J, leaving 16 bases between them. CDR3 region: CASSTTDTAHTEAFF. CDR3 bases: TGTGCCAGCAGTACAACGGACACTGCCCACACTGAAGCTTTCTTT.

This clone was detected only a few times. CDR3 nucleotides: TGTGCCAGCAGCTTAGGATCCCAGGGAAATACGCAGTATTTT. This sequence encodes CASSLGSQGNTQYF. The chain carries TRBV7-2 and TRBJ2-3, with D perhaps matching TRBD1 (5 bases). V was shortened by 1 base and J by 7 bases, with 12 bases between the two germline ends. The CDR3 extends over 14 amino acids. Germline-derived CDR1 and CDR2 are SGHTA and FQGNSA.

The chain combines TRBV4-1 with TRBJ1-5, with a tentative D call TRBD1 (6 bases). CDR3 size: 15 residues. Deletions cut 4 bases from V and 0 bases from J, with 10 bases between. Germline loops: CDR1 MGHRA, CDR2 YSYEKL. CDR3 DNA: TGCGCCAGCAGCCGAGCAGGGGATAGCAATCAGCCCCAGCATTTT. Translated: CASSRAGDSNQPQHF.

The chain couples TRBV12-3 or TRBV12-4 to TRBJ2-5; tentatively, D is TRBD2 (6 bases). V was pared by 5 bases and J by 7 bases, with 14 bases between. This CDR3 has 13 residues. CDR3 DNA: TGTGCCAGCAGTCCCGCCGGGGGACGGACCCAGTACTTC. It encodes CASSPAGGRTQYF.

CDR3 coding DNA: TGTGCCACCCGACGAGCGGGGGGAGCCTACGAGCAGTACTTC. Protein product: CATRRAGGAYEQYF. The chain has TRBV19 and TRBJ2-7; 9 bases line up with TRBD2. CDR1 is LNHDA, CDR2 SQIVND, per germline (reference sequence). V shed 10 bases, J shed 2 bases, and the junction held 9 bases outside the gene matches. The CDR3 sequence is 14 residues long.

The gene calls are TRBV5-1 and TRBJ1-5; no clear D gene. Germline lookup yields CDR1 SGHRS and CDR2 YFSETQ. The CDR3 covers 12 residues. Trimming took off 0 bases at V and 6 bases at J, with 4 bases between the two ends. In DNA, the CDR3 is TGCGCCAGCAGCTTGGCGGGTCAGCCCCAGCATTTT. Encoded protein: CASSLAGQPQHF.

The chain has TRBV19 and TRBJ1-3, with D unresolved. V was trimmed by 9 bases and J by 3 bases, leaving 15 bases between them. The CDR3 is 14 residues long. Germline V gene sequence: CDR1 LNHDA, CDR2 SQIVND (reference sequence). The CDR3 reads CASRSAGVGNTIYF. The CDR3 nucleotides read TGTGCCAGCCGCTCTGCGGGTGTTGGAAACACCATATATTTT.

Worth noting for this clone: Within the sample, other DNA sequences also encode this same CDR3. The DNA of the CDR3 is TGTGCCAGCAGCGTAGCCTCCGGGGAGCTGTTTTTT. Its protein product is CASSVASGELFF. The chain joins TRBV9 to TRBJ2-2, with D hard to call. V lost 0 bases and J lost 6, with 3 bases in between. Germline V lookup: CDR1 SGDLS, CDR2 YYNGEE. The CDR3 consists of 12 residues. The complete variable domain, with remaining parts taken from reference TRBV9 and TRBJ2-2, reads DSGVTQTPKHLITATGQRVTLRCSPRSGDLSVYWYQQSLDQGLQFLIQYYNGEERAKGNILERFSAQQFPDLHSELNLSSLELGDSALYFCASSVASGELFFGEGSRLTVL.

The chain has TRBV18 and TRBJ2-1; D perhaps matches TRBD1 (6 bases). Germline V gene lookup returns CDR1 KGHSH and CDR2 LQKENI. The CDR3 totals 17 residues. Trimming pared 3 bases from V and 2 bases from J, leaving 17 bases between. The CDR3 DNA reads as TGTGCCAGCTCACCGCTTCGACAGGTCCTAACCTACAATGAGCAGTTCTTC. Translation gives CASSPLRQVLTYNEQFF.

The gene calls are TRBV7-8 and TRBJ2-7; D call uncertain. Trimming removed 0 bases at V and 2 bases at J, with 2 bases between. The CDR3 spans 12 residues. CDR1 is SGHVS and CDR2 is FQNEAQ in the germline V gene. The CDR3 bases are TGTGCCAGCAGCTTAGCCGCCTACGAGCAGTACTTC. Its protein is CASSLAAYEQYF. Drawing the rest from reference TRBV7-8 and TRBJ2-7, the complete variable domain is GAGVSQSPRYKVAKRGQDVALRCDPISGHVSLFWYQQALGQGPEFLTYFQNEAQLDKSGLPSDRFFAERPEGSVSTLKIQRTQQEDSAVYLCASSLAAYEQYFGPGTRLTVT.

This clone was seen just once. The chain has TRBV28 and TRBJ2-1, with 7 bases aligning to TRBD2. J gave up 2 bases and V 7 bases, and 5 bases lay outside the gene matches. Germline V lookup: CDR1 MDHEN, CDR2 SYDVKM. CDR3 size: 14 residues. CDR3 amino acids: CASIRLAAYNEQFF. CDR3 coding DNA: TGTGCCAGCATTCGTCTAGCGGCCTACAATGAGCAGTTCTTC.

Of note for this clone: Additional DNA sequences in this sample encode the identical CDR3. The chain joins TRBV7-2 to TRBJ1-5, with D perhaps matching TRBD1 (5 bases). The V gene lost 2 bases and the J gene lost 7 bases, with 12 bases spanning the gap. Germline loops: CDR1 SGHTA, CDR2 FQGNSA. There are 14 residues in the CDR3. CDR3 protein: CASSLRGLGQPQHF. The CDR3 nucleotides read TGTGCCAGCAGCTTACGGGGGTTGGGGCAGCCCCAGCATTTT.

The V call is TRBV6-5, the J call TRBJ2-7; 7 bases match TRBD1. Germline V lookup: CDR1 MNHEY, CDR2 SVGAGI. V trimming: 4 bases; J trimming: 2 bases; junction bases outside the gene matches: 8. This CDR3 has 15 residues. CDR3 sequence: CASSSYRTGTYEQYF. Written as DNA, the CDR3 is TGTGCCAGCAGTTCCTACCGGACAGGAACCTACGAGCAGTACTTC.

V and J are TRBV29-1 and TRBJ2-5; perhaps TRBD2 as D (5 bases). Germline V gene lookup returns CDR1 SQVTM and CDR2 ANQGSEA. V was clipped by 1 base and J by 2 bases, with 11 bases between them. The CDR3 sequence is 14 residues long. The chain's CDR3 is CSVEATGVQETQYF. The CDR3, as DNA: TGCAGCGTTGAAGCGACCGGGGTGCAAGAGACCCAGTACTTC.

The chain is built from TRBV7-3 and TRBJ2-2; 9 nucleotides match TRBD2. CDR3 length: 15 amino acids. CDR1 and CDR2 from the germline V gene are SGHTA and FQGTGA. The V and J ends lost 5 bases and 2 bases, in that order; junction bases with no gene match: 3. The CDR3 region is CASSPSGTNTGELFF. The DNA for the CDR3 is TGTGCCAGCAGCCCTAGCGGGACTAACACCGGGGAGCTGTTTTTT. Looking up the rest from reference TRBV7-3 and TRBJ2-2 gives the full variable domain: GAGVSQTPSNKVTEKGKYVELRCDPISGHTALYWYRQSLGQGPEFLIYFQGTGAADDSGLPNDRFFAVRPEGSVSTLKIQRTERGDSAVYLCASSPSGTNTGELFFGEGSRLTVL.